These 8 T cell receptor beta chains came from one sample sequenced in a study of beta chain features in type 1 diabetes. Every bit of the isolated RNA underwent reverse transcription, so sequencing read expressed TCRB transcripts. Method: immunoSEQ multiplex PCR; TCRdb's copy keeps in-frame clones and lacks some. This sample has roughly 450,000 clones, with over 11% found just once. Sequences were obtained from naive CD4+ T cells from blood. Receptors originate from a man aged 30 to 39 in good health.

V is TRBV5-1 and J is TRBJ2-5; TRBD1 agrees at 11 bases. The germline V gene encodes CDR1 SGHRS and CDR2 YFSETQ. This CDR3 is 17 amino acids long. Losses at the gene ends were 2 bases for V and 1 base for J; bases not matched to a gene: 7. The CDR3 spells CASSLRTGGRAQETQYF. CDR3 DNA: TGCGCCAGCAGCTTAAGGACAGGGGGCAGGGCCCAAGAGACCCAGTACTTC.

The chain has TRBV7-9 and TRBJ1-2, with a tentative D call TRBD1 (5 bases). The CDR3 is 13 residues long. The V and J ends lost 5 bases and 8 bases respectively, with 15 bases between them. Germline CDR1 SEHNR, CDR2 FQNEAQ (reference sequence). DNA for the CDR3: TGTGCCAGCAGCCCCTCAGGGTACGGAGGCTACACCTTC. This sequence encodes CASSPSGYGGYTF.

The chain recombines TRBV21-1 with TRBJ2-3; the table's D call, TRBD2, was not checked against the DNA. TRBV21-1 counts as a pseudogene. The CDR3 contains 18 residues. Written as DNA, the CDR3 is TGTGCCAGCAGCAAAAAGAGTAGCGGGGGGTCTCCCACAGATACGCAGTATTTT. Protein: CASSKKSSGGSPTDTQYF.

The chain couples TRBV5-4 to TRBJ2-7; 8 nucleotides agree with TRBD1. V lost 2 bases to trimming and J lost 2 bases; unmatched junction nucleotides: 3. The length of the CDR3 is 14 residues. Germline V gene lookup returns CDR1 SGHNT and CDR2 YYREEE (reference sequence). The CDR3 region is CASSLTGGTYEQYV. The DNA of the CDR3 is TGTGCCAGCAGCTTAACAGGGGGTACCTACGAGCAGTACGTC.

The chain carries TRBV4-3 and TRBJ2-1, with D hard to call. Trimming removed 1 base at V and 6 bases at J, with 16 bases between. The germline gives CDR1 LGHNA, CDR2 YSLEER. This CDR3 region has 16 residues. CDR3 nucleotide sequence: TGCGCCAGCAGCCAAGTGGAACAGTATAGTTCCAATGAGCAGTTCTTC. Its translation: CASSQVEQYSSNEQFF.

The rearrangement uses TRBV5-1 and TRBJ1-3, with D perhaps TRBD1 (5 bases). Germline V lookup: CDR1 SGHRS, CDR2 YFSETQ. V was clipped by 4 bases and J by 0 bases, with 17 bases between them. This CDR3 contains 17 residues. In DNA, the CDR3 is TGCGCCAGCAGCCTGTTAGGCAGGGAGAGCTCTGGAAACACCATATATTTT. It specifies CASSLLGRESSGNTIYF.

This chain joins TRBV7-2 and TRBJ2-2, with TRBD2 as a possible D gene (6 bases). Germline values: CDR1 SGHTA, CDR2 FQGNSA. V shed 6 bases and J shed 2 bases, with 16 bases lying between them. The CDR3 extends over 16 amino acids. This chain's CDR3 is CASSRTGLHNTGELFF. The CDR3, as DNA: TGTGCCAGCAGTAGAACGGGACTCCACAACACCGGGGAGCTGTTTTTT.

This clone has more than one count but fewer than ten. The chain carries TRBV7-9 and TRBJ2-3; D is possibly TRBD2 (6 bases). The CDR3 covers 14 residues. V lost 5 bases, J lost 5 bases, and 14 bases lay in between. Germline loops: CDR1 SEHNR, CDR2 FQNEAQ (reference sequence). Here the CDR3 reads CASSKMAGLDTQYF. CDR3 nucleotide sequence: TGTGCCAGCAGCAAAATGGCGGGGTTAGATACGCAGTATTTT.